These 31 T cell receptor beta chains came from one sample sequenced in a study of T-cell reconstitution after alpha-beta-depleted transplantation in children. For TCRbeta, the library was prepared with unique molecular identifiers. MiXCR, run by TCRdb on the PCR reads, gives a single entry per CDR3 protein. In the table there are around 380,000 distinct CDR3 sequences, roughly a tenth of which are singletons. This specimen consisted of PBMCs from the stem cell graft donor, obtained from the stem cell graft. These receptors all come from a human donor who donated a stem cell graft to a child with acute myeloid leukemia.

Only a few counts were recorded for this clonotype. CDR3 protein: CATQINHYGYTF. The CDR3 DNA sequence: TGTGCCACCCAGATAAACCACTATGGCTACACCTTC. This sequence joins TRBV12-3 or TRBV12-4 and TRBJ1-2; D call uncertain. V lost 10 bases to trimming and J lost 3 bases, with 12 bases between them. There are 12 residues in the CDR3.

The chain uses TRBV20-1 and TRBJ2-4, with D perhaps TRBD1 (5 bases). With 0 bases removed from V and 0 bases from J, the gap between germline ends came to 15 bases. CDR1 DFQATT and CDR2 SNEGSKA come from the germline V gene (reference sequence). The CDR3 has 17 amino acids. CDR3: CSARDPNGHIAKNIQYF. CDR3 nucleotides: TGCAGTGCTAGAGATCCGAACGGACATATAGCCAAAAACATTCAGTACTTC.

This clonotype was observed a few times. The chain has TRBV25-1 and TRBJ1-4; D perhaps matches TRBD1 (6 bases). With 5 bases removed from V and 8 bases from J, the gap between germline ends came to 15 bases. This CDR3 has 14 amino acids. The germline gives CDR1 MGHDK, CDR2 SYGVNS. The CDR3 bases are TGTGCCAGCAGTAGCCCCCACACAGGGGAAAAACTGTTTTTT. Translation gives CASSSPHTGEKLFF. Combining the CDR3 with reference TRBV25-1 and TRBJ1-4 gives the whole variable domain EADIYQTPRYLVIGTGKKITLECSQTMGHDKMYWYQQDPGMELHLIHYSYGVNSTEKGDLSSESTVSRIRTEHFPLTLESARPSHTSQYLCASSSPHTGEKLFFGSGTQLSVL.

This clonotype turned up a few times. V gene TRBV11-2 combines with J gene TRBJ1-2; no clear D. V was trimmed by 0 bases and J by 4 bases, leaving 6 bases between them. Germline CDR1 is SGHAT and CDR2 is FQNNGV. The CDR3 is 13 amino acids. CDR3 DNA sequence: TGTGCCAGCAGCTTAGAACGGCTCTATGGCTACACCTTC. Its protein is CASSLERLYGYTF.

This clonotype has a handful of counts. The chain employs TRBV12-3 or TRBV12-4 and TRBJ2-5; D may correspond to TRBD1 or TRBD2 (5 bases each). This CDR3 is built from 13 residues. Trimming took off 3 bases at V and 9 bases at J, with 14 bases between the two ends. DNA for the CDR3: TGTGCCAGCAGTTTGAGGGACGGTGAGCCCCAGTACTTC. This sequence encodes CASSLRDGEPQYF.

The chain is built from TRBV20-1 and TRBJ2-7; 10 nucleotides match TRBD2. V lost 3 bases to trimming and J lost 0 bases; unmatched junction nucleotides: 5. CDR1 is DFQATT, CDR2 SNEGSKA, per germline (reference sequence). The CDR3 extends over 15 amino acids. In DNA form, the CDR3 reads TGCAGTGCTAGGAAAGCGGGAGGGATCTCCTACGAGCAGTACTTC. It codes for CSARKAGGISYEQYF.

The V call is TRBV5-5, the J call TRBJ1-4, with D possibly matching TRBD1 (6 bases). The CDR3 consists of 17 residues. Trimming took 3 bases from V and 5 from J, leaving 20 bases between them. Germline V lookup: CDR1 SGHKS, CDR2 YYEKEE (reference sequence). The CDR3: CASSSQTGGKSNEKLFF. The DNA for the CDR3 is TGTGCCAGCAGCTCACAGACAGGCGGGAAGTCCAATGAAAAACTGTTTTTT.

The CDR3 loop is CASSYLRQGYEQYF. The CDR3 region has the DNA TGTGCCAGCAGTTACCTCCGACAGGGTTACGAGCAGTACTTC. This chain links TRBV6-2 or TRBV6-3 with TRBJ2-7, with 7 bases that match TRBD1. This CDR3 region has 14 residues. CDR1 MNHEY and CDR2 SVGEGT come from the germline V gene. The V gene end was trimmed by 2 bases and the J gene end by 4 bases; junction bases not matched to a gene: 5.

This clonotype showed up just a few times. This sequence joins TRBV21-1 and TRBJ2-7; the table's D gene call, TRBD1, was not cross checked with the DNA. TRBV21-1 is a pseudogene locus. The CDR3 loop spans 19 amino acids. The CDR3 DNA is TGTGCCAGCAGCAAAGTCATTAGGACAGGGTGGACGAGCTCCTACGAGCAGTACGTC. Residues: CASSKVIRTGWTSSYEQYV.

This clonotype was observed a few times. CDR3 sequence reads: CASTAGYYGYTF. In nucleotides, the CDR3 is TGTGCCAGCACGGCCGGGTACTATGGCTACACCTTC. This chain links TRBV12-3 or TRBV12-4 with TRBJ1-2; D gene unclear. Trimming stripped 7 bases from V and 3 bases from J, with 9 bases between. This CDR3 comprises 12 residues.

This clonotype was detected ten times or more. Relative to the germline gene, one junction end is altered; a read error may explain this. The chain uses TRBV7-2 and TRBJ2-5, with a weak D call TRBD2 (6 bases). CDR1 and CDR2 from the germline V gene are SGHTA and FQGNSA. The CDR3 runs to 12 residues. The CDR3 DNA is TGTGCCAGCAGTTTAGCCGGGGGGACCCAGTACTTC. Translated: CASSLAGGTQYF.

This clonotype showed up just a few times. In DNA form, the CDR3 reads TGTGCCAGCAGCTTGACAGGGTCCCACAATGAGCAGTTCTTC. It specifies CASSLTGSHNEQFF. This chain links TRBV7-2 with TRBJ2-1; 7 bases match TRBD1. This CDR3 is 14 amino acids long. Germline V lookup: CDR1 SGHTA, CDR2 FQGNSA. V lost 3 bases and J lost 5; bases outside the gene matches: 4. Complete variable domain (other parts from reference TRBV7-2 and TRBJ2-1): GAGVSQSPSNKVTEKGKDVELRCDPISGHTALYWYRQSLGQGLEFLIYFQGNSAPDKSGLPSDRFSAERTGGSVSTLTIQRTQQEDSAVYLCASSLTGSHNEQFFGPGTRLTVL.

The CDR3 sequence is CASSLGYGPGELFF. The DNA for the CDR3 is TGTGCCAGCAGCTTAGGCTATGGGCCCGGGGAGCTGTTTTTT. The chain carries TRBV7-4 and TRBJ2-2; D call uncertain. CDR1 is SGHVT and CDR2 is SQSDAQ in the germline V gene. The CDR3 extends over 14 amino acids. Trimming shortened V by 1 base and J by 6 bases, and 9 bases separated the two germline ends.

The chain recombines TRBV10-3 with TRBJ2-3; D is unresolved. With 5 bases removed from V and 8 bases from J, the gap between germline ends came to 14 bases. Germline-derived CDR1 and CDR2 are ENHRY and SYGVKD. This CDR3 is 13 amino acids long. CDR3 region: CAISPPAVGTQYF. CDR3 DNA sequence: TGTGCCATCAGTCCCCCCGCAGTTGGTACGCAGTATTTT.

This clonotype was counted many times. V and J are TRBV6-5 and TRBJ2-7, with 7 bases that match TRBD1. V was pared by 7 bases and J by 2 bases, with 11 bases of the junction left unmatched. The CDR3 sequence is 15 residues long. Germline V gene data show CDR1 as MNHEY and CDR2 as SVGAGI. The CDR3 region has the DNA TGTGCCAGCACCCTGGACAGGTCGGCAACCTACGAGCAGTACTTC. Translating gives CASTLDRSATYEQYF.

V gene TRBV29-1 combines with J gene TRBJ2-7; D possibly corresponds to TRBD2 (5 bases). V was clipped by 4 bases and J by 0 bases, with 13 bases between them. Germline V gene sequence: CDR1 SQVTM, CDR2 ANQGSEA. The CDR3 has 14 residues. The CDR3 DNA is TGCAGCGTTGCTTTAGCGATGAGCTCCTACGAGCAGTACTTC. Its translation is CSVALAMSSYEQYF.

This clonotype was counted between two and nine times. CDR3 sequence: CASSRMGLAGGELAKNIQYF. CDR3 DNA: TGTGCCAGCAGCCGAATGGGACTAGCGGGAGGCGAACTAGCCAAAAACATTCAGTACTTC. The chain combines TRBV11-2 with TRBJ2-4, with 15 positions matching TRBD2. With V trimmed by 5 bases and J by 0 bases, 11 bases remained unmatched. The CDR3 has 20 residues. Germline V gives CDR1 SGHAT, CDR2 FQNNGV.

The table lists this clonotype with many counts. The rearrangement joins TRBV12-3 or TRBV12-4 to TRBJ2-3; TRBD1 is a possible D gene (5 bases). CDR3 size: 12 residues. The V gene lost 5 bases and the J gene lost 5 bases, with 8 bases spanning the gap. Written as DNA, the CDR3 is TGTGCCAGCAGTCTTCAGGGAGATACGCAGTATTTT. Its protein is CASSLQGDTQYF.

A remark on this clonotype: A read error may produce the germline difference seen at one junction end. The chain employs TRBV6-1 and TRBJ2-3, with 9 positions matching TRBD2. CDR1 and CDR2 (germline): MNHNS, SASEGT. CDR3 length: 19 amino acids. The CDR3 DNA reads TGTGCCAGCAGTGAAACCCTTCGGGGCGGGGGGGCCTTTTTCGATACGCAGTATTTC. Its protein is CASSETLRGGGAFFDTQYF.

This clonotype has a handful of counts. The chain recombines TRBV28 with TRBJ2-3, with 8 nucleotides matching TRBD2. The V and J ends lost 8 bases and 4 bases, in that order; junction bases with no gene match: 5. CDR3 length equals 13 residues. CDR1 is MDHEN and CDR2 is SYDVKM in the germline V gene. DNA of the CDR3: TGTGCCAGCCTTAGCGGGGCCTCAGATACGCAGTATTTT. Amino acid sequence: CASLSGASDTQYF.

The sample holds a few counts of this clonotype. The rearrangement joins TRBV28 to TRBJ1-6; TRBD1 matches 7 bases. This CDR3 region has 16 residues. The V and J ends lost 5 bases and 6 bases, in that order; junction bases with no gene match: 10. CDR1 and CDR2 (germline): MDHEN, SYDVKM. This CDR3 is CASSLGGTDPNSPLHF. Here the CDR3 DNA reads TGTGCCAGCAGTCTAGGAGGGACAGACCCTAATTCACCCCTCCACTTT.

This chain connects TRBV2 to TRBJ2-7, with D possibly matching TRBD2 (6 bases). Trimming took off 1 base at V and 6 bases at J, with 10 bases between the two ends. The CDR3 length is 13 residues. CDR1 and CDR2 from the germline V gene are SNHLY and FYNNEI. CDR3 DNA sequence: TGTGCCAGCAGTGAAGGTGGAGGGGTCGAGCAGTACTTC. As protein: CASSEGGGVEQYF.

This clonotype was detected ten times or more. This chain uses TRBV5-1 with TRBJ2-7; tentatively, D is TRBD1 (6 bases). Trimming cost V 4 bases and J 0 bases, with 14 bases left between them. The CDR3 length is 15 residues. Germline values: CDR1 SGHRS, CDR2 YFSETQ. The CDR3 sequence is CASSPHTGSSYEQYF. For the CDR3, the DNA is TGCGCCAGCAGCCCACACACAGGGAGCTCCTACGAGCAGTACTTC.

The gene calls are TRBV20-1 and TRBJ2-5; the D gene is possibly TRBD2 (6 bases). Germline values: CDR1 DFQATT, CDR2 SNEGSKA (reference sequence). CDR3 length: 13 residues. Trimming took 7 bases from V and 0 from J, leaving 12 bases between them. The CDR3 reads CSGQSGDQETQYF. The CDR3 DNA is TGCAGTGGCCAATCGGGGGACCAAGAGACCCAGTACTTC.

V usage is TRBV12-3 or TRBV12-4 and J usage is TRBJ2-2; D is unclear. This CDR3 spans 17 amino acids. Trimming took off 3 bases at V and 0 bases at J, with 14 bases between the two ends. The CDR3: CASSFLVEQPNTGELFF. The CDR3 DNA is TGTGCCAGCAGTTTCTTAGTGGAACAGCCGAACACCGGGGAGCTGTTTTTT.

This clonotype has only a few counts. V and J are TRBV5-1 and TRBJ2-7; D gene uncertain. Germline V lookup: CDR1 SGHRS, CDR2 YFSETQ. The ends were cut back, 4 bases at V and 4 bases at J, with 12 bases in the middle. This CDR3 spans 13 amino acids. CDR3: CASSADSAYEQYF. The CDR3 DNA follows: TGCGCCAGCAGCGCAGATAGTGCTTACGAGCAGTACTTC. The whole variable domain, remainder taken from reference TRBV5-1 and TRBJ2-7, is KAGVTQTPRYLIKTRGQQVTLSCSPISGHRSVSWYQQTPGQGLQFLFEYFSETQRNKGNFPGRFSGRQFSNSRSEMNVSTLELGDSALYLCASSADSAYEQYFGPGTRLTVT.

V gene TRBV20-1 combines with J gene TRBJ1-2, with TRBD1 matching 7 bases. The CDR3 consists of 13 residues. The V segment lost 4 bases and the J segment 3 bases; nucleotides outside the gene matches: 5. In germline, CDR1 is DFQATT, CDR2 SNEGSKA (reference sequence). The CDR3 DNA reads TGCAGTGCTACGAGCAGGGGGGACTATGGCTACACCTTC. Encoded protein: CSATSRGDYGYTF.

In nucleotides, the CDR3 is TGTGCCAGCAGGACGGGGGGACTAGCGGTTCTTGATGAGCAGTTCTTC. Translation: CASRTGGLAVLDEQFF. The gene calls are TRBV25-1 and TRBJ2-1; TRBD2 matches 11 bases. J was trimmed by 8 bases and V by 6 bases; bases with no gene match: 12. The CDR3 extends over 16 amino acids. CDR1 is MGHDK and CDR2 is SYGVNS in the germline V gene.

Regarding this clonotype: A clone one base away is much larger, so this may be a read error. The chain joins TRBV11-1 to TRBJ2-2, with D perhaps matching TRBD2 (6 bases). CDR1 is SGHAT and CDR2 is FQDESV in the germline V gene (reference sequence). The CDR3 contains 14 residues. With 2 bases removed from V and 6 bases from J, the gap between germline ends came to 10 bases. The CDR3 here is CASSLRGGAGELFF. The CDR3 DNA reads as TGTGCCAGCAGCTTACGCGGCGGGGCCGGGGAGCTGTTTTTT.

V is TRBV5-1 and J is TRBJ2-2; D not certain. The germline gives CDR1 SGHRS, CDR2 YFSETQ. V lost 5 bases and J 9 bases, leaving 14 bases between the germline ends. There are 13 residues in the CDR3. CDR3 nucleotides: TGCGCCAGCAGTTCAGAAAATTCCAGGGAGCTGTTTTTT. This codes for CASSSENSRELFF.

There are a few counts of this clonotype. The chain combines TRBV3-1 with TRBJ1-5; TRBD1 agrees at 8 bases. There are 14 residues in the CDR3. Losses at the gene ends were 3 bases for V and 4 bases for J; bases not matched to a gene: 2. The germline V gene encodes CDR1 LGHDT and CDR2 YNNKEL (reference sequence). Written as DNA, the CDR3 is TGTGCCAGCAGCCAGACAGGGGAAAATCAGCCCCAGCATTTT. Translated: CASSQTGENQPQHF.